This T cell receptor (beta chain) was recorded in a study of identical twins. The study's findings and limits: Abundant beta clonotypes from cord blood had fewer insertions, unlike memory repertoires, which showed none. The study found excess low generation probability among twin-shared out-of-frame alpha sequences.

This clonotype showed up many times. Antigen: not known. V shed 4 bases and J 4 bases; nucleotides not matched to a gene: 6. Germline V gives CDR1 SGHNT, CDR2 YYREEE (reference sequence). The CDR3 runs 16 residues. MiXCR, applied by TCRdb to the 5' RACE reads, yields one record per CDR3 protein. The data hold about 700,000 distinct CDR3 sequences, with approximately 6.1% observed a single time. This receptor was obtained from a man aged 18-30 years in good health. Specimen: naive T cells sorted from blood. The V gene is TRBV5-4, the J gene TRBJ2-3; 13 bases line up with TRBD2. CDR3: CASSLGLAGNADTQYF. Here the CDR3 DNA reads TGTGCCAGCAGCCTGGGACTAGCGGGAAACGCAGATACGCAGTATTTT.